This passage covers 32 T cell receptor beta chains from one sample sequenced in a study of T cells in localized non-small cell lung cancer. Assay used: immunoSEQ multiplex PCR; TCRdb lists only in-frame clones, some missing. In the table there are fewer than 75,000 clones, roughly 84% of which are singletons. The sample consisted of peripheral blood, taken before any cancer treatment. The receptors derive from a female donor over 55 with stage I lung adenocarcinoma.

The rearrangement joins TRBV9 to TRBJ2-3, with TRBD2 identical over 14 bases. V lost 3 bases to trimming and J lost 6 bases; unmatched junction nucleotides: 9. The CDR3 consists of 17 residues. Germline V gene lookup returns CDR1 SGDLS and CDR2 YYNGEE. The CDR3 loop reads CASSAGTSGGPRDTQYF. The DNA for the CDR3 is TGTGCCAGCAGCGCCGGGACTAGCGGGGGCCCTCGGGATACGCAGTATTTT. Together with reference TRBV9 and TRBJ2-3, the CDR3 gives the full variable domain: DSGVTQTPKHLITATGQRVTLRCSPRSGDLSVYWYQQSLDQGLQFLIQYYNGEERAKGNILERFSAQQFPDLHSELNLSSLELGDSALYFCASSAGTSGGPRDTQYFGPGTRLTVL.

The chain joins TRBV28 to TRBJ2-3, with D uncertain. Germline V lookup: CDR1 MDHEN, CDR2 SYDVKM. This CDR3 comprises 12 residues. Trimming left V 5 bases short and J 5 bases short, with 8 bases between. The CDR3 DNA follows: TGTGCCAGCAGTCCACCCGGAGATACGCAGTATTTT. Residues: CASSPPGDTQYF. Full variable domain (missing parts from reference TRBV28 and TRBJ2-3): DVKVTQSSRYLVKRTGEKVFLECVQDMDHENMFWYRQDPGLGLRLIYFSYDVKMKEKGDIPEGYSVSREKKERFSLILESASTNQTSMYLCASSPPGDTQYFGPGTRLTVL.

The count of this clone is one. The rearrangement joins TRBV5-1 to TRBJ2-3; no reliable D call. Germline loops: CDR1 SGHRS, CDR2 YFSETQ. V lost 5 bases, J lost 0 bases, and 10 bases lay in between. The CDR3 consists of 14 residues. The CDR3 DNA sequence: TGCGCCAGCAGGGCTCCGTGGAGCACAGATACGCAGTATTTT. Protein product: CASRAPWSTDTQYF.

The chain is built from TRBV5-6 and TRBJ1-2, with a tentative D call TRBD1 (5 bases). CDR3 length: 14 residues. In germline, CDR1 is SGHDT, CDR2 YYEEEE. Trimming shortened V by 0 bases and J by 8 bases, and 14 bases separated the two germline ends. CDR3: CASSLAGGEGGYTF. CDR3 coding DNA: TGTGCCAGCAGCTTGGCAGGAGGGGAGGGAGGCTACACCTTC.

The chain employs TRBV21-1 and TRBJ2-7; TRBD2, the D gene given by the table, was not confirmed from the DNA. TRBV21-1 is noted as a pseudogene. CDR3 length equals 24 residues. The CDR3 reads CASSKAKGGLAGERTPLYSYEQYF. DNA of the CDR3: TGTGCCAGCAGCAAAGCTAAGGGGGGACTAGCGGGAGAAAGAACTCCCCTCTACAGTTACGAGCAGTACTTC.

This chain joins TRBV25-1 and TRBJ2-3, with D uncertain. The V gene's germline CDR1 is MGHDK and CDR2 SYGVNS. This CDR3 comprises 14 residues. Trimming shortened V by 4 bases and J by 2 bases, and 10 bases separated the two germline ends. The CDR3 DNA reads TGTGCCAGCAGTGGTGTAGTAGTCACAGATACGCAGTATTTT. Amino acid sequence: CASSGVVVTDTQYF.

The genes are TRBV20-1 and TRBJ1-2; D is uncertain. V shed 4 bases and J shed 5 bases, with 5 bases lying between them. From germline, CDR1 is DFQATT and CDR2 SNEGSKA (reference sequence). This CDR3 contains 10 residues. This chain's CDR3 is CSANQYGYTF. CDR3 sequence (DNA): TGCAGTGCTAACCAATATGGCTACACCTTC.

This chain uses TRBV7-2 with TRBJ2-5; perhaps TRBD1 as D (6 bases). The V and J ends lost 0 bases and 4 bases respectively, with 12 bases between them. This CDR3 contains 15 residues. Germline CDR1 is SGHTA and CDR2 is FQGNSA. The CDR3 DNA reads as TGTGCCAGCAGCTTAGCGGTGGTCAGGGGAGAGACCCAGTACTTC. Translated, it gives CASSLAVVRGETQYF. Variable domain in full (rest from reference TRBV7-2 and TRBJ2-5): GAGVSQSPSNKVTEKGKDVELRCDPISGHTALYWYRQSLGQGLEFLIYFQGNSAPDKSGLPSDRFSAERTGGSVSTLTIQRTQQEDSAVYLCASSLAVVRGETQYFGPGTRLLVL.

The CDR3: CASSLDRGGETQYF. The DNA of the CDR3 is TGCGCCAGCAGCTTGGACAGGGGTGGGGAGACCCAGTACTTC. The chain carries TRBV5-1 and TRBJ2-5; 7 bases agree with TRBD1. Germline CDR1 is SGHRS and CDR2 is YFSETQ. This CDR3 spans 14 amino acids. J was trimmed by 5 bases and V by 0 bases; bases with no gene match: 4.

The chain uses TRBV19 and TRBJ1-4; D is possibly TRBD1 (6 bases). Germline V lookup: CDR1 LNHDA, CDR2 SQIVND (reference sequence). The V end was cut by 2 bases, the J end by 8 bases, with 12 bases between. The CDR3 spans 14 residues. The CDR3 reads CASSIYRAGEKLFF. CDR3 DNA: TGTGCCAGTAGTATATACAGGGCAGGCGAAAAACTGTTTTTT. The full variable domain, with the rest looked up from reference TRBV19 and TRBJ1-4, is DGGITQSPKYLFRKEGQNVTLSCEQNLNHDAMYWYRQDPGQGLRLIYYSQIVNDFQKGDIAEGYSVSREKKESFPLTVTSAQKNPTAFYLCASSIYRAGEKLFFGSGTQLSVL.

The genes are TRBV5-4 and TRBJ1-3, with 9 bases lining up with TRBD1. CDR1 is SGHNT and CDR2 is YYREEE in the germline V gene (reference sequence). The length of the CDR3 is 15 residues. The J segment lost 0 bases and the V segment lost 3 bases, leaving 1 base of the junction unmatched. CDR3 nucleotide sequence: TGTGCCAGCAGCTCGGGACAGGGCTCTGGAAACACCATATATTTT. Protein product: CASSSGQGSGNTIYF. The full variable domain, in which reference TRBV5-4 and TRBJ1-3 provide the parts outside the CDR3, is ETGVTQSPTHLIKTRGQQVTLRCSSQSGHNTVSWYQQALGQGPQFIFQYYREEENGRGNFPPRFSGLQFPNYSSELNVNALELDDSALYLCASSSGQGSGNTIYFGEGSWLTVV.

V and J are TRBV5-6 and TRBJ1-1, with D perhaps TRBD1 (5 bases). Germline V gives CDR1 SGHDT, CDR2 YYEEEE. V dropped 4 bases and J dropped 6 bases, with 13 bases sitting between them. The CDR3 runs 13 residues. The CDR3 loop is CASSVGVGPEAFF. In DNA form, the CDR3 reads TGTGCCAGCAGCGTAGGGGTTGGGCCTGAAGCTTTCTTT.

The chain recombines TRBV7-3 with TRBJ2-1; weak D call: TRBD2 (6 bases). Trimming took 5 bases from V and 2 from J, leaving 19 bases between them. CDR1 is SGHTA, CDR2 FQGTGA, per germline. The length of the CDR3 is 17 residues. This chain's CDR3 is CASSPQQSGGPYNEQFF. CDR3 bases: TGTGCCAGCAGCCCCCAGCAGTCAGGAGGGCCCTACAATGAGCAGTTCTTC.

The chain links TRBV7-3 to TRBJ2-7; TRBD1 agrees at 12 bases. CDR3 size: 16 residues. The trim removed 5 bases at V and 6 bases at J, leaving 11 bases unmatched. Germline V gene sequence: CDR1 SGHTA, CDR2 FQGTGA. The chain's CDR3 is CASSPGPGQGAGEQYF. Written as DNA, the CDR3 is TGTGCCAGCAGCCCCGGCCCGGGACAGGGGGCTGGCGAGCAGTACTTC.

CDR3 bases: TGTGCCAGCAGTGGACTAGCGGGAATACAAGAGCAGTACTTC. It specifies CASSGLAGIQEQYF. J is TRBJ2-5 and V is TRBV11-2, with TRBD2 matching over 12 bases. CDR3 length: 14 amino acids. Germline assignment: CDR1 SGHAT and CDR2 FQNNGV. V lost 6 bases to trimming and J lost 11 bases; unmatched junction nucleotides: 10.

This chain links TRBV28 with TRBJ1-4; a weak D match, TRBD1 (6 bases). Trimming took 4 bases from V and 7 from J, leaving 13 bases between them. This CDR3 has 14 residues. Germline lookup yields CDR1 MDHEN and CDR2 SYDVKM. CDR3 region: CASSSRGGSEKLFF. The CDR3 region has the DNA TGTGCCAGCAGTTCCAGGGGCGGGAGTGAAAAACTGTTTTTT.

V gene TRBV5-6 combines with J gene TRBJ1-2; D gene uncertain. The CDR3 spans 12 residues. Trimming stripped 4 bases from V and 5 bases from J, with 9 bases between. Germline CDR1 reads SGHDT; CDR2 reads YYEEEE. The CDR3 sequence: CASSAREYGYTF. CDR3 nucleotide sequence: TGTGCCAGCAGCGCGAGGGAGTATGGCTACACCTTC. Filled out from reference TRBV5-6 and TRBJ1-2, the complete variable domain reads DAGVTQSPTHLIKTRGQQVTLRCSPKSGHDTVSWYQQALGQGPQFIFQYYEEEERQRGNFPDRFSGHQFPNYSSELNVNALLLGDSALYLCASSAREYGYTFGSGTRLTVV.

V gene TRBV7-2 combines with J gene TRBJ2-5; perhaps D is TRBD1 or TRBD2 (5 bases each). The CDR3 is 15 amino acids. CDR1 and CDR2 (germline): SGHTA, FQGNSA. V was clipped by 7 bases and J by 0 bases, with 15 bases between them. As DNA, the CDR3 is TGTGCCAGCACCCTTAACCGGGGCAACCAAGAGACCCAGTACTTC. Its translation: CASTLNRGNQETQYF.

The V call is TRBV5-4, the J call TRBJ2-1; 7 bases agree with TRBD1. From germline, CDR1 is SGHNT and CDR2 YYREEE (reference sequence). The CDR3 runs to 14 residues. The trim removed 0 bases at V and 6 bases at J, leaving 3 bases unmatched. The CDR3 DNA is TGTGCCAGCAGCTTGGAGGGGGCGGCCAATGAGCAGTTCTTC. Translation gives CASSLEGAANEQFF.

This chain links TRBV7-3 with TRBJ2-2; the D is unclear. CDR1 is SGHTA and CDR2 is FQGTGA in the germline V gene. Trimming stripped 2 bases from V and 4 bases from J, with 11 bases between. CDR3 length: 15 residues. Here the CDR3 reads CASSLWVGGTGELFF. CDR3 coding DNA: TGTGCCAGCAGCTTATGGGTCGGCGGCACCGGGGAGCTGTTTTTT.

J is TRBJ2-2 and V is TRBV5-1, with D perhaps being TRBD1 or TRBD2 (6 bases each). Trimming left V 4 bases short and J 4 bases short, with 14 bases between. The germline V gene encodes CDR1 SGHRS and CDR2 YFSETQ. CDR3 size: 15 residues. The CDR3 here is CASSRLPGATGELFF. For the CDR3, the DNA is TGCGCCAGCAGCCGCCTGCCGGGGGCCACCGGGGAGCTGTTTTTT.

The V gene is TRBV15, the J gene TRBJ1-2, with D perhaps matching TRBD1 (5 bases). The V gene's germline CDR1 is LNHNV and CDR2 YYDKDF (reference sequence). The CDR3 covers 17 residues. V dropped 0 bases and J dropped 3 bases, with 17 bases sitting between them. CDR3 sequence (DNA): TGTGCCACCAGCAGAGATCTCGGGCAGGGTCAGGACTATGGCTACACCTTC. Translation: CATSRDLGQGQDYGYTF.

V and J are TRBV5-5 and TRBJ1-1; a possible D gene is TRBD1 (5 bases). V was trimmed by 2 bases and J by 6 bases, leaving 14 bases between them. The CDR3 is 14 residues long. Germline V gives CDR1 SGHKS, CDR2 YYEKEE (reference sequence). CDR3 DNA sequence: TGTGCCAGCAGCTTTGGGGGAGGAGGACCTGAAGCTTTCTTT. Protein sequence: CASSFGGGGPEAFF.

This clone was found a few times. This sequence joins TRBV25-1 and TRBJ1-6, with TRBD1 as a possible D gene (5 bases). CDR1 and CDR2 (germline): MGHDK, SYGVNS. V was cut by 1 base and J by 4 bases, with 14 bases left in between. The CDR3 has 17 residues. Here the CDR3 reads CASSESKGWGYNSPLHF. Here the CDR3 DNA reads TGTGCCAGCAGTGAATCAAAGGGATGGGGGTATAATTCACCCCTCCACTTT. Based on the CDR3 plus reference TRBV25-1 and TRBJ1-6, the full variable domain is EADIYQTPRYLVIGTGKKITLECSQTMGHDKMYWYQQDPGMELHLIHYSYGVNSTEKGDLSSESTVSRIRTEHFPLTLESARPSHTSQYLCASSESKGWGYNSPLHFGNGTRLTVT.

The chain employs TRBV6-5 and TRBJ1-2; no firm D call. The CDR3 is 13 residues long. V lost 5 bases to trimming and J lost 3 bases, with 10 bases between them. Germline-derived CDR1 and CDR2 are MNHEY and SVGAGI. CDR3 in amino acids: CASSEIRDYGYTF. In DNA form, the CDR3 reads TGTGCCAGCAGTGAAATAAGGGACTATGGCTACACCTTC.

This chain uses TRBV15 with TRBJ2-2; 11 nucleotides align to TRBD2. The CDR3 is 18 amino acids. Germline CDR1 is LNHNV and CDR2 is YYDKDF (reference sequence). V lost 5 bases and J lost 1; bases outside the gene matches: 9. The CDR3 nucleotides read TGTGCCACCAGCGTAGCCGGGACTAGCGGACTGAACACCGGGGAGCTGTTTTTT. It codes for CATSVAGTSGLNTGELFF.

This clone was seen more than once but under ten times. The J gene is TRBJ1-1, the V gene TRBV2; 7 positions agree with TRBD1. CDR3 size: 13 residues. Germline CDR1 is SNHLY and CDR2 is FYNNEI. V trimming: 7 bases; J trimming: 7 bases; junction bases outside the gene matches: 9. CDR3 sequence: CASTWDSGGEAFF. The DNA for the CDR3 is TGTGCCAGCACCTGGGACAGCGGCGGTGAAGCTTTCTTT.

This rearrangement joins TRBV6-1 to TRBJ1-5, with D possibly matching TRBD1 (6 bases). Trimming took off 3 bases at V and 1 base at J, with 10 bases between the two ends. The germline gives CDR1 MNHNS, CDR2 SASEGT. This CDR3 is built from 15 residues. The DNA for the CDR3 is TGTGCCAGCAGTGACAGGGGAATGAGCAATCAGCCCCAGCATTTT. Amino acids: CASSDRGMSNQPQHF.

The chain is built from TRBV11-2 and TRBJ2-2; D unclear. This CDR3 is built from 12 residues. Germline CDR1 is SGHAT and CDR2 is FQNNGV. The V end was cut by 1 base, the J end by 6 bases, with 3 bases between. The CDR3 reads CASSLGPGELFF. The CDR3 nucleotides read TGTGCCAGCAGCTTAGGACCCGGGGAGCTGTTTTTT.

The chain links TRBV1 to TRBJ2-7; TRBD1 is the table's D call and was not checked against the DNA. TRBV1 is reported as a pseudogene. The CDR3 covers 11 residues. The CDR3 DNA sequence: TGCACCAGGGGGACAGGGGCCGAGCAGTACTTC. It translates to CTRGTGAEQYF.

The chain carries TRBV2 and TRBJ2-1; maybe TRBD1 (6 bases). Germline lookup yields CDR1 SNHLY and CDR2 FYNNEI. The CDR3 is made up of 15 amino acids. Trimming took off 5 bases at V and 0 bases at J, with 11 bases between the two ends. CDR3 DNA: TGTGCCAGCAGTTGGACAGCCCCCTCCTACAATGAGCAGTTCTTC. This encodes CASSWTAPSYNEQFF.

The V call is TRBV5-1, the J call TRBJ2-2; D not resolved. Per germline, CDR1 SGHRS and CDR2 YFSETQ. V was trimmed by 0 bases and J by 6 bases, leaving 6 bases between them. The CDR3 consists of 13 residues. For the CDR3, the DNA is TGCGCCAGCAGCTTGGGCTCCGCCGGGGAGCTGTTTTTT. As protein: CASSLGSAGELFF.